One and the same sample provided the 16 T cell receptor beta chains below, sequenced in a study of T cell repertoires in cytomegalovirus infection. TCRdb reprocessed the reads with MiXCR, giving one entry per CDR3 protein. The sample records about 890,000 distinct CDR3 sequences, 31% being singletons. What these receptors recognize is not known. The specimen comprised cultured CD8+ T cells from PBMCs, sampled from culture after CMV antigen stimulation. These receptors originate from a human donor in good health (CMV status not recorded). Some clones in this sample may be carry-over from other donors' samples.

The CDR3 spells CASSPRPGTPYEQYF. In DNA, the CDR3 is TGTGCCAGCAGCCCCCGACCAGGGACACCCTACGAGCAGTACTTC. The genes are TRBV9 and TRBJ2-7, with a tentative D call TRBD1 (6 bases). Looked up from germline, CDR1 is SGDLS and CDR2 is YYNGEE. The CDR3 extends over 15 amino acids. The germline V and J ends were trimmed by 4 bases and 2 bases, with 16 bases remaining between them.

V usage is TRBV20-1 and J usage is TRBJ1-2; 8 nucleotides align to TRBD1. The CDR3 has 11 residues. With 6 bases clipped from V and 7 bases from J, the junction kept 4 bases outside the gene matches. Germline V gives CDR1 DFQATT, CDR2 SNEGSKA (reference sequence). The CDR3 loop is CSAQTGAGYTF. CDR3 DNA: TGCAGTGCCCAGACAGGGGCTGGCTACACCTTC.

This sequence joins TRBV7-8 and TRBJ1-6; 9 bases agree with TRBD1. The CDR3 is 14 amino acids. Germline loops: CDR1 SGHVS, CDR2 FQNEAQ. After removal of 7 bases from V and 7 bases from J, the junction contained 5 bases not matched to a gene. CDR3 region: CASKDRGGNSPLHF. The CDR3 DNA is TGTGCCAGCAAGGACAGGGGTGGGAATTCACCCCTCCACTTT. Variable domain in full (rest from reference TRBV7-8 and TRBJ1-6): GAGVSQSPRYKVAKRGQDVALRCDPISGHVSLFWYQQALGQGPEFLTYFQNEAQLDKSGLPSDRFFAERPEGSVSTLKIQRTQQEDSAVYLCASKDRGGNSPLHFGNGTRLTVT.

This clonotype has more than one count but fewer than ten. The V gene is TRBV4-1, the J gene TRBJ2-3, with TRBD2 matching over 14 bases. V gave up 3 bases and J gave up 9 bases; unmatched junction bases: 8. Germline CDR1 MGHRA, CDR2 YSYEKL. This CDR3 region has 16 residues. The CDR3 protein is CASSHSTSGGVMTQYF. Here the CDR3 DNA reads TGCGCCAGCAGCCACTCGACTAGCGGGGGGGTCATGACGCAGTATTTT.

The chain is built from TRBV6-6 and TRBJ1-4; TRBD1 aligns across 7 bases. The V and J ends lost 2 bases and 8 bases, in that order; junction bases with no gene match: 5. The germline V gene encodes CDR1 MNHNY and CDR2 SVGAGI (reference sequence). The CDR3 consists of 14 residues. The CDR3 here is CASSYQQGREKLFF. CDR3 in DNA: TGTGCCAGCAGTTACCAACAGGGGAGGGAAAAACTGTTTTTT.

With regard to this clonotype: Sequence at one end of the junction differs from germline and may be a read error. The CDR3 sequence: CASSSYPRNTGVLFF. For the CDR3, the DNA is TGTGCCAGCAGCTCCTATCCCAGAAACACCGGGGTGCTGTTTTTT. The rearrangement links TRBV7-1 to TRBJ2-2; a weak D match, TRBD2 (5 bases). TRBV7-1 is annotated as an ORF whose role is uncertain. This CDR3 spans 15 amino acids.

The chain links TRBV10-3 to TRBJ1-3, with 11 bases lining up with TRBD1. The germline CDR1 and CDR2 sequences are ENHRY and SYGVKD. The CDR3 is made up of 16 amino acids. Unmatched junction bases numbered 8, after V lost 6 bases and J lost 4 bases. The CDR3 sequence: CAIRLPDRGPGNTIYF. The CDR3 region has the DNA TGTGCCATCAGGCTCCCGGACAGGGGGCCGGGAAACACCATATATTTT.

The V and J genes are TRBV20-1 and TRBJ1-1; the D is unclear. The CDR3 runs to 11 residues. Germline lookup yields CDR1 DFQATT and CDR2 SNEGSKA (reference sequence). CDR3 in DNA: TGCAGCCCTCCAGCGATTACTGAAGCTTTCTTT. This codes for CSPPAITEAFF.

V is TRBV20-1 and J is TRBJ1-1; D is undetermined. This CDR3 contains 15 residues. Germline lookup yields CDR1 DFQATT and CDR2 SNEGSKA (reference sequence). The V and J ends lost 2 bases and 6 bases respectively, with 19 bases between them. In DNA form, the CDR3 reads TGCAGTGCTAGAATTCCGGGTGCTGGGTTTCCTGAAGCTTTCTTT. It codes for CSARIPGAGFPEAFF.

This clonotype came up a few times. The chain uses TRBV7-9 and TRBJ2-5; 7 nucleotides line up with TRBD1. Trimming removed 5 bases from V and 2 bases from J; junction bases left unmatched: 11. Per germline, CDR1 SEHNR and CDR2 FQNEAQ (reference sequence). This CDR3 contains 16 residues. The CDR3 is CASSTNSGQSQETQYF. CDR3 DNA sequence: TGTGCCAGCAGCACTAACTCGGGACAGAGTCAAGAGACCCAGTACTTC.

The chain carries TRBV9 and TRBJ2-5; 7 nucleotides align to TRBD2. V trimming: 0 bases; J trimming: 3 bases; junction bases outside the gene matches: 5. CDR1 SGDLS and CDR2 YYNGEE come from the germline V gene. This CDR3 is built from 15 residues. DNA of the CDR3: TGTGCCAGCAGCGTAGAGGGAGGGGAGGAAGAGACCCAGTACTTC. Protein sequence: CASSVEGGEEETQYF.

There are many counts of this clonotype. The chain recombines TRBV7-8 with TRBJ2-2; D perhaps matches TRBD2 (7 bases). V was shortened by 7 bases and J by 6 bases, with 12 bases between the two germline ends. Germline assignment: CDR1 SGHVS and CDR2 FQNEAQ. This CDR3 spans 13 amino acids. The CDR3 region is CASNDGGPGELFF. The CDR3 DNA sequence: TGTGCCAGCAACGACGGGGGGCCCGGGGAGCTGTTTTTT.

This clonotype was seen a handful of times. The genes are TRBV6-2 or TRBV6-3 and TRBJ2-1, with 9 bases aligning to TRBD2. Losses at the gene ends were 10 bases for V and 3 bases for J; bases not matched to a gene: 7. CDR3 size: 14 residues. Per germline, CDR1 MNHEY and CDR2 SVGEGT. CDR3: CAIRLAGDYNEQFF. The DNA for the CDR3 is TGTGCCATCCGTTTAGCGGGGGACTACAATGAGCAGTTCTTC.

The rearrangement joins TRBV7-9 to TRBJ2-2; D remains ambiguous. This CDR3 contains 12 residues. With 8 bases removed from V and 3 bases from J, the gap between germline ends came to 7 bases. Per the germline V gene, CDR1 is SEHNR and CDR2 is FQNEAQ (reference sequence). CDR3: CASFIDTGELFF. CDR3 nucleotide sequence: TGTGCCAGCTTTATTGACACCGGGGAGCTGTTTTTT.

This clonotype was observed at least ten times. The chain's CDR3 is CASSLVGLAQTSSYNEQFF. The DNA of the CDR3 is TGTGCCAGCAGCTTAGTGGGACTAGCGCAGACGAGCTCCTACAATGAGCAGTTCTTC. V usage is TRBV7-8 and J usage is TRBJ2-1; TRBD2 agrees at 10 bases. J was trimmed by 0 bases and V by 1 base; bases with no gene match: 9. Per the germline V gene, CDR1 is SGHVS and CDR2 is FQNEAQ. The CDR3 sequence is 19 residues long.

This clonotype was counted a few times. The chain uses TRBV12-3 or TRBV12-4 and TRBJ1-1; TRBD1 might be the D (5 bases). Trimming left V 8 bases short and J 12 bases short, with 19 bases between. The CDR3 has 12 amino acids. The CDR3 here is CASGKGNIETFF. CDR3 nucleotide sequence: TGTGCCAGCGGGAAGGGGAATATCGAAACTTTCTTT.